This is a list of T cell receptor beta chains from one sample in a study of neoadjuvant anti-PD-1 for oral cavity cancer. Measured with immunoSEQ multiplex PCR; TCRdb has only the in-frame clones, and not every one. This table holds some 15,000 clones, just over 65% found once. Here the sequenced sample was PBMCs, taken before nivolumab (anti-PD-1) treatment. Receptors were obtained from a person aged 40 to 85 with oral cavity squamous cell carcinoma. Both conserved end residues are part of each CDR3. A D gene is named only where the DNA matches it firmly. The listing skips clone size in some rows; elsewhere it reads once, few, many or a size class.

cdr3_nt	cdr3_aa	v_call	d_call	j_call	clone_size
TGTGCCACCAGCAGAGCCCCCACAGGGGACACTGAAGCTTTCTTT	CATSRAPTGDTEAFF	TRBV15	TRBD1	TRBJ1-1	NA
TGTGCCTGGAGAGTACTAAATGAGCAGTTCTTC	CAWRVLNEQFF	TRBV30	NA	TRBJ2-1	NA
TGCAGTTCCGACAGGAACTATGGCTACACCTTC	CSSDRNYGYTF	TRBV20-1	NA	TRBJ1-2	NA
TGTGCCAGCGCAGGGACATCTGGTGGAAACACCATATATTTT	CASAGTSGGNTIYF	TRBV6-1	NA	TRBJ1-3	NA
TGTGCCAGTAGTATCGTACAGAACACTGAAGCTTTCTTT	CASSIVQNTEAFF	TRBV19	NA	TRBJ1-1	NA
TGTGCCAGTAGTCCCCGCCATAGCGGGCCTTACAATGAGCAGTTCTTC	CASSPRHSGPYNEQFF	TRBV19	TRBD2	TRBJ2-1	NA
TGTGCCAGCAGAGCAGCGGGCGGCGGTACGAACACCGGGGAGCTGTTTTTT	CASRAAGGGTNTGELFF	TRBV7-9	NA	TRBJ2-2	NA
TGTGCCAGTAGTATAGGAGGGACTAGCGGGACCCCGATCGCTCTGAATGAGCAGTTCTTC	CASSIGGTSGTPIALNEQFF	TRBV19	TRBD2	TRBJ2-1	NA
TGTGCCACCCGCCTAACAGGGGGTCTCTACGAGCAGTACTTC	CATRLTGGLYEQYF	TRBV10-3	TRBD1	TRBJ2-7	NA
TGCAGCGTTTCGGACACTTACAATGAGCAGTTCTTC	CSVSDTYNEQFF	TRBV29-1	NA	TRBJ2-1	NA
TGTGCCAGTACCACAGGGGGTTGGAATCAGCCCCAGCATTTT	CASTTGGWNQPQHF	TRBV19	TRBD1	TRBJ1-5	NA
TGTGCCAGCAGTGAGACAGGGGTAGGCACAGATACGCAGTATTTT	CASSETGVGTDTQYF	TRBV6-1	TRBD1	TRBJ2-3	NA
TGTGCCAGCAGCTTAGGCACAGGGCGCTACGAGCAGTACTTC	CASSLGTGRYEQYF	TRBV11-2	NA	TRBJ2-7	few
TGTGCCTGGAGTGTAATGAACTATGGCTACACCTTC	CAWSVMNYGYTF	TRBV30	NA	TRBJ1-2	NA
TGTGCCAGTACTCGGGACGGCTACGAGCAGTACTTC	CASTRDGYEQYF	TRBV5-5	NA	TRBJ2-7	NA
TGCGCCAGCAGCCAAGCTGCGGGGAACTATGGCTACACCTTC	CASSQAAGNYGYTF	TRBV4-1	NA	TRBJ1-2	NA
TGTGCCAGCAGCCTCGATCCCCAGGGGGGCTTGAACACCGGGGAGCTGTTTTTT	CASSLDPQGGLNTGELFF	TRBV9	NA	TRBJ2-2	NA
TGTGCCAGCAGCTCTCAAACGTCTGGCCTAGTCGATGAGCAGTTCTTC	CASSSQTSGLVDEQFF	TRBV11-2	NA	TRBJ2-1	NA
TGCAGCGTTGTGAGCGGGGGACCCGAGCAGTACTTC	CSVVSGGPEQYF	TRBV29-1	TRBD2	TRBJ2-7	NA
TGTGCCTGGAGTGGTGGGGACAGCCTTGGGGGTGCGCAGTATTTT	CAWSGGDSLGGAQYF	TRBV30	TRBD1	TRBJ2-3	NA
TGTGCCAGCAGCTTAGCCCCGGGGGCCGCCACTGAAGCTTTCTTT	CASSLAPGAATEAFF	TRBV11-2	NA	TRBJ1-1	NA
TGTGCCAGCAGTGTCACTGCCGCGGGCGAGCAGTACTTC	CASSVTAAGEQYF	TRBV2	NA	TRBJ2-7	NA
TGTGCCAGCAGCGCCGGGAGCGCCCACACAGATACGCAGTATTTT	CASSAGSAHTDTQYF	TRBV9	NA	TRBJ2-3	NA
TGCGCCAGCAGCTCTCAGACAGGGGTTGAAAAACTGTTTTTT	CASSSQTGVEKLFF	TRBV5-1	TRBD1	TRBJ1-4	NA
TGTGCCAGCAGGGATTACAGGGAGGGCCGGGAAAAACTGTTTTTT	CASRDYREGREKLFF	TRBV25-1	NA	TRBJ1-4	NA
TGTGCCAGCAGTATCTCGACTAGCGGGACCGAGCAGTACTTC	CASSISTSGTEQYF	TRBV28	TRBD2	TRBJ2-7	few
TGCGCCAGCAGCTTGTCGGCAGGGTCTCTGGTGGCCAACGTCCTGACTTTC	CASSLSAGSLVANVLTF	TRBV5-1	NA	TRBJ2-6	NA
TGTGCCAGCAGTGAACGTGGAAGGGCAGGTACTAACTATGGCTACACCTTC	CASSERGRAGTNYGYTF	TRBV2	NA	TRBJ1-2	NA
TGCGCCAGCAGGGTGGCCACTGGGGACACTGAAGCTTTCTTT	CASRVATGDTEAFF	TRBV5-1	NA	TRBJ1-1	NA
TGTGCCAGCAGTTACTCTCCCCCGGGAACCTACGAGCAGTACTTC	CASSYSPPGTYEQYF	TRBV6-5	NA	TRBJ2-7	once
TGTGCCAGCAGGGCCATAGCGGGACCTACCCAGTACTTC	CASRAIAGPTQYF	TRBV6-1	TRBD2	TRBJ2-5	NA
TGTGCCAGCAGCGGACAGTTCACCGGGGAGCTGTTTTTT	CASSGQFTGELFF	TRBV11-2	NA	TRBJ2-2	NA
TGTGCCAGCAGTTTAGGTAACACTGAAGCTTTCTTT	CASSLGNTEAFF	TRBV27	NA	TRBJ1-1	once
TGTGCCAGCAGTGAACGGCTAGCGGGAGTAGGTCGCCCCGCAGAGACCCAGTACTTC	CASSERLAGVGRPAETQYF	TRBV6-1	TRBD2	TRBJ2-5	NA
TGTGCCTGGATGGTAGGGGCTGGGGCCAACGTCCTGACTTTC	CAWMVGAGANVLTF	TRBV30	NA	TRBJ2-6	once
TGTGCCAGCAGCTCTAGAGGACTAGCGGGCTTACCTAGGCCCGGGGAGCTGTTTTTT	CASSSRGLAGLPRPGELFF	TRBV11-2	TRBD2	TRBJ2-2	NA
TGTGCCAGCAGCATTGTGGAGGGGAATAACTATGGCTACACCTTC	CASSIVEGNNYGYTF	TRBV7-8	NA	TRBJ1-2	NA
TGTGCCGGCATTAGCGGGAGGGCCCGAAACGAGCAGTACTTC	CAGISGRARNEQYF	TRBV30	TRBD2	TRBJ2-7	NA
TGCAGCGTTGAAGATGGGCTAGCGGGGCCCCGCGAGCAGTACTTC	CSVEDGLAGPREQYF	TRBV29-1	TRBD2	TRBJ2-7	NA
TGTGCCAGCAGCGTAGGGAACAGCCCCTACGAGCAGTACTTC	CASSVGNSPYEQYF	TRBV9	NA	TRBJ2-7	once
TGCGCCAGTAGCCCCCTGGAAGCTGGGACTGAAGCTTTCTTT	CASSPLEAGTEAFF	TRBV5-1	NA	TRBJ1-1	NA
TGTGCCAGCAGCGTCGCGGCGGGAGGGAGTCAGGATACGCAGTATTTT	CASSVAAGGSQDTQYF	TRBV9	TRBD2	TRBJ2-3	NA